This T cell receptor (beta chain) appears in the sequencing data of a study of T cell changes during pregnancy in multiple sclerosis. Trimming cost V 7 bases and J 3 bases; bases outside gene matches: 11. The CDR3 covers 15 residues. Germline V gene data show CDR1 as MNHEY and CDR2 as SVGAGI. Some clones are missing from TCRdb's copy, which holds only in-frame ones; the method was immunoSEQ multiplex PCR. The sample consists of over 30,000 clones, 91% of them appearing once. V usage is TRBV6-5 and J usage is TRBJ1-2; TRBD1 matches at 7 bases. The sequence was obtained from a female donor in good health, enrolled as a control in a pregnancy study. This specimen was CD4+ T cells from peripheral blood mononuclear cells, taken in the second trimester of pregnancy. CDR3 amino acids: CASTQGGLGDYGYTF. CDR3 nucleotides: TGTGCCAGCACCCAGGGGGGTCTAGGAGACTATGGCTACACCTTC.